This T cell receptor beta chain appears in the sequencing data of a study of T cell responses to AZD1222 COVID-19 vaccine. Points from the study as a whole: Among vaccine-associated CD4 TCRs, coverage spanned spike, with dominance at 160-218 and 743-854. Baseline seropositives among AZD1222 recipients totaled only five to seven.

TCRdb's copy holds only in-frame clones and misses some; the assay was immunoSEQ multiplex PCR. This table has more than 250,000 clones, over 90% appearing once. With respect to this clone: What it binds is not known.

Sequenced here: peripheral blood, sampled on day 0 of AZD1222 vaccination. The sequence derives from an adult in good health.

The chain's CDR3 is CASSLGLADTQYF. The CDR3 bases are TGCGCCAGCAGCTTGGGGCTAGCAGATACGCAGTATTTT. V is TRBV5-1 and J is TRBJ2-3; D call uncertain. Germline loops: CDR1 SGHRS, CDR2 YFSETQ. V dropped 0 bases and J dropped 4 bases, with 6 bases sitting between them. The CDR3 is made up of 13 amino acids. The entire variable domain, with the rest obtained from reference TRBV5-1 and TRBJ2-3, is as follows: KAGVTQTPRYLIKTRGQQVTLSCSPISGHRSVSWYQQTPGQGLQFLFEYFSETQRNKGNFPGRFSGRQFSNSRSEMNVSTLELGDSALYLCASSLGLADTQYFGPGTRLTVL.